The next 10 T cell receptor beta chains were all read from a single sample in a study of T-cell reconstitution after alpha-beta-depleted transplantation in children. This sample's TCRbeta library carried unique molecular identifier barcodes. TCRdb used MiXCR to reprocess the PCR reads, holding one entry per CDR3 protein. Of about 500,000 distinct CDR3 sequences in the sample, about 30% were seen once. Sequences were derived from PBMCs from the stem cell graft donor, sampled from the stem cell graft. The receptor set was obtained from a human donor who donated a stem cell graft to a child with aplastic anemia.

This clonotype was seen only a few times. The chain recombines TRBV19 with TRBJ2-1, with TRBD2 matching over 8 bases. After removal of 5 bases from V and 10 bases from J, the junction contained 16 bases not matched to a gene. The CDR3 runs 16 residues. Germline assignment: CDR1 LNHDA and CDR2 SQIVND (reference sequence). The CDR3 is CASSSTGTSKGVEQFF. In DNA, the CDR3 is TGTGCCAGTAGTTCAACCGGGACTAGTAAGGGGGTAGAGCAGTTCTTC.

The chain carries TRBV12-3 or TRBV12-4 and TRBJ1-1; D perhaps matches TRBD1 (5 bases). CDR3 length: 15 residues. Deletions cut 0 bases from V and 5 bases from J, with 13 bases between. The CDR3 is CASSLASQGGTEAFF. The CDR3 DNA follows: TGTGCCAGCAGTTTAGCGAGTCAGGGAGGGACTGAAGCTTTCTTT.

J is TRBJ2-3 and V is TRBV11-2; D not resolved. From germline, CDR1 is SGHAT and CDR2 FQNNGV. The CDR3 sequence is 13 residues long. The ends were cut back, 5 bases at V and 4 bases at J, with 10 bases in the middle. The CDR3 DNA follows: TGTGCCAGCAGCCGCCGGGCGCCAGATACGCAGTATTTT. Translation: CASSRRAPDTQYF.

The gene calls are TRBV20-1 and TRBJ2-4, with D possibly TRBD1 on 6 matching bases. The CDR3 is 12 amino acids. With 1 base removed from V and 11 bases from J, the gap between germline ends came to 12 bases. Germline V lookup: CDR1 DFQATT, CDR2 SNEGSKA (reference sequence). This chain's CDR3 is CSARGQGTVQYF. CDR3 bases: TGCAGTGCTAGAGGGCAGGGGACGGTTCAGTACTTC.

A few counts support this clonotype. The J gene is TRBJ2-4, the V gene TRBV14; 8 positions agree with TRBD2. This CDR3 is built from 15 residues. Trimming cost V 1 base and J 6 bases; bases outside gene matches: 5. Germline V gene sequence: CDR1 SGHDN, CDR2 FVKESK. The DNA of the CDR3 is TGTGCCAGCAGCCAAGGCGGGAGGTCCCCAAACATTCAGTACTTC. This sequence encodes CASSQGGRSPNIQYF.

This clonotype was counted a few times. The rearrangement uses TRBV14 and TRBJ2-5, with TRBD2 matching over 8 bases. J gave up 5 bases and V 4 bases, and 3 bases lay outside the gene matches. Germline values: CDR1 SGHDN, CDR2 FVKESK. The CDR3 is 13 residues long. CDR3 loop: CASSRTSWETQYF. The DNA of the CDR3 is TGTGCCAGCAGCCGGACTAGCTGGGAGACCCAGTACTTC. Using reference TRBV14 and TRBJ2-5 for the parts outside the CDR3, the full variable domain is EAGVTQFPSHSVIEKGQTVTLRCDPISGHDNLYWYRRVMGKEIKFLLHFVKESKQDESGMPNNRFLAERTGGTYSTLKVQPAELEDSGVYFCASSRTSWETQYFGPGTRLLVL.

This clonotype was found many times. The V call is TRBV7-9, the J call TRBJ1-1, with D possibly being TRBD1 (5 bases). CDR1 is SEHNR, CDR2 FQNEAQ, per germline (reference sequence). The V end lost 5 bases, the J end lost 3 bases, and 7 bases lay between the germline ends. The CDR3 has 12 amino acids. The CDR3 here is CASSPQDTEAFF. The CDR3 DNA follows: TGTGCCAGCAGCCCACAGGACACTGAAGCTTTCTTT.

This rearrangement joins TRBV6-2 or TRBV6-3 to TRBJ1-5; D possibly corresponds to TRBD1 (6 bases). V lost 4 bases to trimming and J lost 4 bases, with 14 bases between them. This CDR3 is 15 amino acids long. Germline values: CDR1 MNHEY, CDR2 SVGEGT. The CDR3 DNA sequence: TGTGCCAGCAGTTCTTTACAGGGCGCTAATCAGCCCCAGCATTTT. Encoded protein: CASSSLQGANQPQHF.

The chain carries TRBV7-9 and TRBJ1-2; unclear D gene. In germline, CDR1 is SEHNR, CDR2 FQNEAQ (reference sequence). CDR3 length equals 13 residues. V lost 2 bases to trimming and J lost 7 bases, with 11 bases between them. The CDR3 DNA reads TGTGCCAGCAGCTTATCCCTTCCGGGTGGCTACACCTTC. Its translation is CASSLSLPGGYTF.

In nucleotides, the CDR3 is TGCAGCGTTGAGACCCAGGGGGCTTCCTACAATGAGCAGTTCTTC. This translates into CSVETQGASYNEQFF. V is TRBV29-1 and J is TRBJ2-1, with 8 bases aligning to TRBD1. In germline, CDR1 is SQVTM, CDR2 ANQGSEA. J lost 1 base, V lost 3 bases, and 5 bases had no gene match. This CDR3 spans 15 amino acids.